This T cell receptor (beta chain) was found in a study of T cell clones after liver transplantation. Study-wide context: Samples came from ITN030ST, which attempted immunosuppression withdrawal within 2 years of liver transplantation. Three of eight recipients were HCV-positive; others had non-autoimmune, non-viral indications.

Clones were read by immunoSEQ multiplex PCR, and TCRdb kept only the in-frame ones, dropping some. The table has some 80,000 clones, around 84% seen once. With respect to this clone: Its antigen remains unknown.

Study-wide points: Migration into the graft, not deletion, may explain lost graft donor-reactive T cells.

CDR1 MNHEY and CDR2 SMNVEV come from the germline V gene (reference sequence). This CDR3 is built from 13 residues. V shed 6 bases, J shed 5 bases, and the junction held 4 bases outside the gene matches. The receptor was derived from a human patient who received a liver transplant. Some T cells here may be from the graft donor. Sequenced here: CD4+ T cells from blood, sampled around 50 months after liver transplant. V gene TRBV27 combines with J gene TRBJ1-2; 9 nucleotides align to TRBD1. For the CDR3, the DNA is TGTGCCAGCAGCGGGGACAGGGTGTATGGCTACACCTTC. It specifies CASSGDRVYGYTF.